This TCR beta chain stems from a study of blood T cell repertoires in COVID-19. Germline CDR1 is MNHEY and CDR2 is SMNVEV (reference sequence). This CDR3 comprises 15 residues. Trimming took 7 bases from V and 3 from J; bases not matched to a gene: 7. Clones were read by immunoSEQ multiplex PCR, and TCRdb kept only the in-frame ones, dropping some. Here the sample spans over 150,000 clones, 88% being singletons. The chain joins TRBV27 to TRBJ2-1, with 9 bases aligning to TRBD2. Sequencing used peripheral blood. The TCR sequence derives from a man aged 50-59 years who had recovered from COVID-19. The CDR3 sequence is CASKFQRGDYNEQFF. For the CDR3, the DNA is TGTGCCAGCAAGTTCCAGCGGGGGGACTACAATGAGCAGTTCTTC.